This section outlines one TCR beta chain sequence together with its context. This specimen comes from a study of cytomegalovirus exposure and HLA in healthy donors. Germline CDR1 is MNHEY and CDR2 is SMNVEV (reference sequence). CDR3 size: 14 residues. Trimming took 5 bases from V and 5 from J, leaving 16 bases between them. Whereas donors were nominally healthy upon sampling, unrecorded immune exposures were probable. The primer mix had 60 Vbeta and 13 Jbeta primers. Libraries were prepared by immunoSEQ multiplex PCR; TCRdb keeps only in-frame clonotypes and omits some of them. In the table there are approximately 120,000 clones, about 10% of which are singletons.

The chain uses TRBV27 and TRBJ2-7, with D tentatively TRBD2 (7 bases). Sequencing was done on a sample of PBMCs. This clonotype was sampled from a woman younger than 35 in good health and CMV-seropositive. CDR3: CASSHREGLNEQYF. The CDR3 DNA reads TGTGCCAGCAGTCACAGGGAGGGTTTGAACGAGCAGTACTTC.